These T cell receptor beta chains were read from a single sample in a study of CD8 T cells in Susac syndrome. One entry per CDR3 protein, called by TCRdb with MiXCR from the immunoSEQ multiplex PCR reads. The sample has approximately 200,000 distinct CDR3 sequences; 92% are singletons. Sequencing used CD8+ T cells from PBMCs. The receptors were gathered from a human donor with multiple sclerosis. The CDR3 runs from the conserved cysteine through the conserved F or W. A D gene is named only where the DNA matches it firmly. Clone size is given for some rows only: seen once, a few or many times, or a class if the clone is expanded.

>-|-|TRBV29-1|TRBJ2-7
CSVGTGPHEQYF
TGCAGCGTCGGAACAGGGCCCCACGAGCAGTACTTC
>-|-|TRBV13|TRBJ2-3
CASSHMYGSSTDTQYF
TGTGCCAGCAGCCACATGTACGGATCTAGCACAGATACGCAGTATTTT
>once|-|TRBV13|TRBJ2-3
CASSFGAEGTDTQYF
TGTGCCAGCAGCTTTGGTGCGGAAGGGACAGATACGCAGTATTTT
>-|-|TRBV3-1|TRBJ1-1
CASSQEFVLNTEAFF
TGTGCCAGCAGCCAAGAATTCGTCTTGAACACTGAAGCTTTCTTT
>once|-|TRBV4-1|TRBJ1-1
CASSQETLNTEAFF
TGCGCCAGCAGCCAAGAAACGTTGAACACTGAAGCTTTCTTT
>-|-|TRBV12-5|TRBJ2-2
CASGLPTAIPNTGELFF
TGTGCTAGTGGTTTGCCGACTGCTATCCCGAACACCGGGGAGCTGTTTTTT
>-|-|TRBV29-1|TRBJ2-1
CSPVGRGNEQFF
TGCAGCCCCGTGGGCCGAGGGAACGAGCAGTTCTTC
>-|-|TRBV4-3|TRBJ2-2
CASSLRDGGWGNTGELFF
TGCGCCAGCAGCCTCCGAGATGGAGGATGGGGGAACACCGGGGAGCTGTTTTTT
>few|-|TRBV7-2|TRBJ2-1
CASSLVSGSYNEQFF
TGTGCCAGCAGCTTAGTGAGCGGCTCCTACAATGAGCAGTTCTTC
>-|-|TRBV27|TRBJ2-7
CASSPQDLYEQYF
TGTGCCAGCAGTCCCCAGGATCTCTACGAGCAGTACTTC
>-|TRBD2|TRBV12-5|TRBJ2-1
CASGLPRDSGVYNEQFF
TGTGCTAGTGGTTTGCCCCGGGATAGCGGGGTGTACAATGAGCAGTTCTTC
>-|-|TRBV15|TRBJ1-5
CATSARPDENQPQHF
TGTGCCACCAGCGCTCGTCCGGACGAAAATCAGCCCCAGCATTTT
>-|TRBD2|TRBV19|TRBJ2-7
CASSIGQGLGGYEQYF
TGTGCCAGTAGTATTGGGCAGGGACTAGGAGGCTACGAGCAGTACTTC
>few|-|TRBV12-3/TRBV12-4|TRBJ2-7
CASSLGLSYEQYF
TGTGCCAGCAGTTTAGGACTATCCTACGAGCAGTACTTC
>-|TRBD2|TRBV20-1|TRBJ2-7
CSAPGTSGSSIYEQYF
TGCAGTGCCCCCGGGACTAGCGGGAGCTCTATCTACGAGCAGTACTTC
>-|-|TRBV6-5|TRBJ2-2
CASLGTTGGELFF
TGTGCCAGTCTTGGGACGACCGGCGGGGAGCTGTTTTTT
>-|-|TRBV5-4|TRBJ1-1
CASVSYGGATEAFF
TGTGCCAGCGTAAGCTACGGGGGCGCGACTGAAGCTTTCTTT
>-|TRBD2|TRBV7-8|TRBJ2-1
CASSSIAGRNEQFF
TGTGCCAGCAGCTCGATAGCGGGACGCAATGAGCAGTTCTTC
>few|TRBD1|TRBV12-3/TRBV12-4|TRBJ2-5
CASSPGGETQYF
TGTGCTAGCAGCCCAGGGGGAGAGACCCAGTACTTC
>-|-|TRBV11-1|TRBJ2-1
CASSLNRGEYGADEQFF
TGTGCCAGCAGCTTAAATAGGGGGGAATATGGAGCGGATGAGCAGTTCTTC
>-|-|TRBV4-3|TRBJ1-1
CASSQGGVTEAFF
TGCGCCAGCAGCCAAGGGGGGGTCACTGAAGCTTTCTTT
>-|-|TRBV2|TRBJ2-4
CASSAWTPQAVAKNIQYF
TGTGCCAGCAGTGCCTGGACACCCCAAGCCGTAGCCAAAAACATTCAGTACTTC
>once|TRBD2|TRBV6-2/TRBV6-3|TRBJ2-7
CASGVRRVAGEAYEQYF
TGTGCCAGCGGCGTCCGCCGGGTGGCGGGGGAAGCCTACGAGCAGTACTTC
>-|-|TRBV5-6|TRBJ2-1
CASSFWDNEQFF
TGTGCCAGCAGCTTTTGGGACAATGAGCAGTTCTTC
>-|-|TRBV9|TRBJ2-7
CASSVSWGPYYEQYF
TGTGCCAGCAGCGTATCCTGGGGTCCATACTACGAGCAGTACTTC
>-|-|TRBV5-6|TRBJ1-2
CASSLSAMGGSGRHYGYTF
TGTGCCAGCAGCTTGTCGGCCATGGGGGGAAGCGGTAGGCACTATGGCTACACCTTC
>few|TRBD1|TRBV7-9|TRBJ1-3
CASSPGQGAGNTIYF
TGTGCCAGCTCTCCCGGACAGGGTGCTGGAAACACCATATATTTT
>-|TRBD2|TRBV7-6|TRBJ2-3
CASSSGTSGGAGTDTQYF
TGTGCCAGCAGCTCAGGGACTAGCGGGGGGGCTGGAACAGATACGCAGTATTTT
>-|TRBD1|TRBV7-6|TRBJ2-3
CASSDRASDTQYF
TGTGCCAGCAGCGACAGGGCTTCAGATACGCAGTATTTT
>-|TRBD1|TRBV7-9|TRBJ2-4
CASSGTGIAKNIQYF
TGTGCCAGCTCGGGGACAGGGATAGCCAAAAACATTCAGTACTTC
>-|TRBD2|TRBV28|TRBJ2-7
CASSTPWTSGSYEQYF
TGTGCCAGCAGCACCCCCTGGACTAGCGGGTCCTACGAGCAGTACTTC
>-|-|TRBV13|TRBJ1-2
CASSLRGARNYGYTF
TGTGCCAGCAGCTTAAGAGGGGCCCGGAACTATGGCTACACCTTC
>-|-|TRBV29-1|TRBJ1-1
CSVGAGMNTEAFF
TGCAGCGTTGGGGCAGGGATGAACACTGAAGCTTTCTTT
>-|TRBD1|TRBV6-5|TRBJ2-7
CASSYGTEYEQYF
TGTGCCAGCAGTTACGGGACAGAGTACGAGCAGTACTTC
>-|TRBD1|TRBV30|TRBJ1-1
CAWSRQGTEAFF
TGTGCCTGGAGCAGACAGGGAACTGAAGCTTTCTTT
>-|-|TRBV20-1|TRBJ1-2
CSAKTLGGGTF
TGCAGTGCTAAAACACTTGGGGGCGGCACCTTC
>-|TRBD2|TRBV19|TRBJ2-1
CASSIVAGLYNEQFF
TGTGCCAGTAGTATAGTAGCGGGCCTTTACAATGAGCAGTTCTTC
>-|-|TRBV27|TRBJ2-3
CASSFGGRTDTQYF
TGTGCCAGCAGTTTTGGCGGCCGCACAGATACGCAGTATTTT
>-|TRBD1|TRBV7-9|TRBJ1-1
CASSSNRGTAGMNTEAFF
TGTGCCAGCAGCTCAAACAGGGGTACCGCCGGGATGAACACTGAAGCTTTCTTT
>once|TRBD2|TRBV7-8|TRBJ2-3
CASSFTRGGPADTQYF
TGTGCCAGCAGCTTTACCCGCGGGGGTCCGGCAGATACGCAGTATTTT
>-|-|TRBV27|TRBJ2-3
CASSFLDGRFSTDTQYF
TGTGCCAGCAGTTTTCTGGACGGAAGGTTTAGCACAGATACGCAGTATTTT
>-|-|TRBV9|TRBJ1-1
CASSGRAGHTEAFF
TGTGCCAGCAGCGGACGGGCCGGGCACACTGAAGCTTTCTTT
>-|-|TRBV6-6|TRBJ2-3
CASSYGSPPDTQYF
TGTGCCAGCAGTTACGGGAGTCCCCCAGATACGCAGTATTTT
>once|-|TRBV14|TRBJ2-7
CASSQEWGPYEQYF
TGTGCCAGCAGCCAAGAGTGGGGACCCTACGAGCAGTACTTC
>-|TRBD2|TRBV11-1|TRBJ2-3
CASSSSHSSGRSTDTQYF
TGTGCCAGCAGCTCCTCCCACTCTAGCGGGAGAAGCACAGATACGCAGTATTTT
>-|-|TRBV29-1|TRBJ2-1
CSVDTRDYNEQFF
TGCAGCGTTGATACTAGGGACTACAATGAGCAGTTCTTC
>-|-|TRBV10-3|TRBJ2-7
CATKAAGQEYEQYF
TGTGCCACGAAGGCCGCGGGGCAGGAATACGAGCAGTACTTC
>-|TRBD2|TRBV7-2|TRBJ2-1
CASSFELAGVGNEQFF
TGTGCCAGCAGCTTTGAACTAGCGGGAGTCGGTAATGAGCAGTTCTTC
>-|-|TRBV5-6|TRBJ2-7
CASSSRQAYEQYF
TGTGCCAGCAGCTCGAGACAGGCCTACGAGCAGTACTTC